This record concerns one T cell receptor beta chain sequence. The data belong to a study of T cell changes during pregnancy in multiple sclerosis. TCRdb keeps only in-frame clones here, not all; method: immunoSEQ multiplex PCR. This sample has about 33,000 clones; roughly nine tenths occur once, and the top ten carry approximately 2.8%. The TCR comes from a female donor in good health, enrolled as a control in a pregnancy study. This material consisted of CD4+ T cells from peripheral blood mononuclear cells, taken in the third trimester of pregnancy.

The CDR3 loop is CASSITSGRGETQYF. The DNA of the CDR3 is TGTGCCAGCAGCATAACTAGCGGGAGAGGGGAGACCCAGTACTTC. The chain employs TRBV5-5 and TRBJ2-5; the match to TRBD2 covers 11 bases. There are 15 residues in the CDR3. The germline V gene has CDR1 SGHKS and CDR2 YYEKEE (reference sequence). Trimming removed 4 bases from V and 5 bases from J; junction bases left unmatched: 7.